This is a list of T cell receptor beta chains from one sample in a study of T cell responses to AZD1222 COVID-19 vaccine. The assay was immunoSEQ multiplex PCR, and TCRdb's table has in-frame clones only and misses some. This table has roughly 200,000 clones, approximately 92% appearing once. The sequences come from peripheral blood, collected on day 0 of AZD1222 vaccination. The receptor set was obtained from an adult in good health. Both conserved end residues are part of each CDR3. D genes are given only for firm matches. Where a row states a size, it is once, few, many or the class of an expanded clone; other rows omit it.

clone size	V gene	J gene	D gene	CDR3 DNA	CDR3 protein
-	TRBV12-3/TRBV12-4	TRBJ1-4	TRBD1	TGTGCCACCCGACAGGGCATAAATGAAAAACTGTTTTTT	CATRQGINEKLFF
few	TRBV25-1	TRBJ1-4	-	TGTGCCAGCAGTAATAACCGGCGGCCTAATGAAAAACTGTTTTTT	CASSNNRRPNEKLFF
-	TRBV5-6	TRBJ2-1	-	TGTGCCAGCAGCCCCCCACCGGGAGTCTCCTACAATGAGCAGTTCTTC	CASSPPPGVSYNEQFF
once	TRBV3-1/TRBV3-2	TRBJ1-2	-	TGTGCCAGCAGCCAAACCGGGGTCTATGGCTACACCTTC	CASSQTGVYGYTF
-	TRBV5-4	TRBJ1-2	-	TGTGCCAGCAGCCTGGAGGACTATGGCTACACCTTC	CASSLEDYGYTF
-	TRBV5-1	TRBJ1-2	-	TGCGCCAGCAGCTTGGGGCAGCTCTATGGCTACACCTTC	CASSLGQLYGYTF
-	TRBV27	TRBJ2-2	-	TGTGCCAGCAGTTTATATGGGGGCGCCGGGGAGCTGTTTTTT	CASSLYGGAGELFF
-	TRBV28	TRBJ1-5	TRBD1	TGTGCCAGCAGTTCAGGACAGGGCGCTCAGCCCCAGCATTTT	CASSSGQGAQPQHF
-	TRBV12-3/TRBV12-4	TRBJ1-1	-	TGTGCCACCACGTGGAGGGGAAACACTGAAGCTTTCTTT	CATTWRGNTEAFF
-	TRBV5-4	TRBJ1-1	-	TGTGCCAGCAGCTACACCGGGACAAGTGAAGCTTTCTTT	CASSYTGTSEAFF
-	TRBV12-3/TRBV12-4	TRBJ2-7	-	TGTGCCAGCAGTACCTTGGAGGGGCTCGAGCAGTACTTC	CASSTLEGLEQYF
-	TRBV6-2/TRBV6-3	TRBJ1-2	TRBD1	TGTGCCAGCAGTCGACAGGGGTTGAATACAGGCTACACCTTC	CASSRQGLNTGYTF